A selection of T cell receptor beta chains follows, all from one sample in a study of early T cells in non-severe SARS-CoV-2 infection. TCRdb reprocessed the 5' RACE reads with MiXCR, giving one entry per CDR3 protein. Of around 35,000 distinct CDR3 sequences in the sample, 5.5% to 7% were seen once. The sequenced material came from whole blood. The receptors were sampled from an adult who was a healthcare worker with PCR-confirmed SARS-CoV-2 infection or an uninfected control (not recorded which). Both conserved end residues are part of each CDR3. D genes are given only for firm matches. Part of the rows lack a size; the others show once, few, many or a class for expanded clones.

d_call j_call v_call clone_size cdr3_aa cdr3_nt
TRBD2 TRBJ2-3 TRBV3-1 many CASSLRLAGRTDTQYF TGTGCCAGCAGCCTTCGACTAGCGGGCCGCACAGATACGCAGTATTTT
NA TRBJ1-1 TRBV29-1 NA CSVTAVNTEAFF TGCAGCGTGACAGCCGTGAACACTGAAGCTTTCTTT
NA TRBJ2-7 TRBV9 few CASSVGVSQHYEQYF TGTGCCAGCAGCGTAGGGGTCAGTCAACATTACGAGCAGTACTTC
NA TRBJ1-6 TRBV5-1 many CASSLGTPGLYNSPLHF TGCGCCAGCAGCTTGGGCACCCCGGGGCTTTATAATTCACCCCTCCACTTT
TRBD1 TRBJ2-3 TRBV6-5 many CASRPVTGGGDTQYF TGTGCCAGCAGGCCCGTCACAGGGGGCGGAGATACGCAGTATTTT
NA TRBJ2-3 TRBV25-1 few CASSEGTFVATDTQYF TGTGCCAGCAGTGAGGGGACATTCGTAGCCACAGATACGCAGTATTTT
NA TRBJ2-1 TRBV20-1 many CSANMDNEQFF TGCAGTGCTAATATGGACAATGAGCAGTTCTTC
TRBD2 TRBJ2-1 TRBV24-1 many CATSDLLTSGSVNEQFF TGTGCCACCAGTGATTTACTCACTAGCGGGAGCGTAAATGAGCAGTTCTTC
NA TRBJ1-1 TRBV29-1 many CSVEWDGNTEAFF TGCAGCGTTGAGTGGGATGGGAACACTGAAGCTTTCTTT
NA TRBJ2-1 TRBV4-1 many CASSQMLARKDWSYNEQFF TGCGCCAGCAGCCAAATGTTAGCCCGAAAGGATTGGTCCTACAATGAGCAGTTCTTC
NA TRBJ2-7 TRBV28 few CASSLLGSVSYEQYF TGTGCCAGCAGTTTATTAGGGAGTGTATCCTACGAGCAGTACTTC
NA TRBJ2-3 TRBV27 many CASSSLGWTDTQYF TGTGCCAGCAGTTCTCTCGGATGGACAGATACGCAGTATTTT
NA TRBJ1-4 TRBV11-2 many CATALQGGFNEKLFF TGTGCCACCGCACTCCAGGGAGGCTTTAATGAAAAACTGTTTTTT
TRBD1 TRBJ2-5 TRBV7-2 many CASSARDRRFQETQYF TGTGCCAGCAGCGCCAGGGACAGGCGATTCCAAGAGACCCAGTACTTC
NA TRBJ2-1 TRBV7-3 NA CASSLWDNSYNEQFF TGTGCCAGCAGCTTATGGGACAACTCCTACAATGAGCAGTTCTTC
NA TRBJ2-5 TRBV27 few CAACSTGRPSETQYF TGTGCCGCCTGTAGCACCGGACGGCCATCAGAGACCCAGTACTTC
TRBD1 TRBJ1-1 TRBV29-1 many CSVGGQSTEAFF TGCAGCGTGGGGGGACAGTCCACTGAAGCTTTCTTT
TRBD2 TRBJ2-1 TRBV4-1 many CASSPPPGTSDNNEQFF TGCGCCAGCAGCCCCCCTCCGGGGACTAGCGACAACAATGAGCAGTTCTTC
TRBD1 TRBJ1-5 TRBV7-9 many CASSFLGPTGTNQPQHF TGTGCCAGCAGCTTTCTAGGACCGACAGGGACTAATCAGCCCCAGCATTTT
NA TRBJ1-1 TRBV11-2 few CASSLDRAGARGTEAFF TGTGCCAGCAGCTTAGATCGCGCGGGGGCAAGGGGCACTGAAGCTTTCTTT
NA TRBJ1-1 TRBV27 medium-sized CASNQHENTEAFF TGTGCCAGCAACCAACATGAGAACACTGAAGCTTTCTTT
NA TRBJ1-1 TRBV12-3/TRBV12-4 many CASSHSTGYEAFF TGTGCCAGCAGCCATTCGACAGGATACGAAGCTTTCTTT
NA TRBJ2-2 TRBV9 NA CASSVRGDPVTGELFF TGTGCCAGCAGCGTCAGGGGGGATCCAGTTACCGGGGAGCTGTTTTTT
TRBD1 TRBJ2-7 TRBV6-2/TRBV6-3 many CASSLTQDRAFSYEQYF TGTGCCAGCAGCCTAACACAAGACAGGGCCTTCTCCTACGAGCAGTACTTC
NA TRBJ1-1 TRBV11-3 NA CASSPSYWGSNTEAFF TGTGCCAGCAGCCCCTCTTATTGGGGATCGAACACTGAAGCTTTCTTT
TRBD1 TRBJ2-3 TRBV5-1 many CASSLVRPGTGARPGTDTQYF TGCGCCAGCAGCTTGGTGCGGCCCGGGACAGGGGCTCGCCCCGGAACAGATACGCAGTATTTT
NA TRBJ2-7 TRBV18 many CASSPRRGPDSYEQYF TGTGCCAGCTCACCACGTCGTGGGCCAGATAGCTACGAGCAGTACTTC
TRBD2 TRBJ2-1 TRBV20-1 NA CSAKLAGSVGNEQFF TGCAGTGCTAAACTAGCGGGAAGTGTTGGGAATGAGCAGTTCTTC
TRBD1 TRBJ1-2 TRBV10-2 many CASLKPGQGDEDGYTF TGCGCCAGCTTAAAACCGGGACAGGGTGATGAGGATGGCTACACCTTC
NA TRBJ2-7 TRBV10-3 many CAISEAEDSEQYF TGTGCCATCAGTGAGGCCGAGGACTCCGAGCAGTACTTC
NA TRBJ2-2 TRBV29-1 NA CSVETDNTGELFF TGCAGCGTCGAAACGGACAACACCGGGGAGCTGTTTTTT
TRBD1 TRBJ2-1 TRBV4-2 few CASSQDWDRYNEQFF TGTGCCAGCAGCCAAGATTGGGACAGGTACAATGAGCAGTTCTTC
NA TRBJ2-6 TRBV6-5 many CASNIRSSGANVLTF TGTGCCAGCAATATTCGAAGCTCTGGGGCCAACGTCCTGACTTTC
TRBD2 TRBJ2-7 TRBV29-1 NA CSVASGTSGTYEQYF TGCAGCGTTGCCTCCGGGACTAGCGGGACCTACGAGCAGTACTTC
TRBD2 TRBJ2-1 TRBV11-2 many CASSRSVILAGSYNEQFF TGTGCCAGCAGCCGATCCGTTATACTAGCGGGCTCCTACAATGAGCAGTTCTTC
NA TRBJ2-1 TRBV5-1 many CASSLAGASSYNEQFF TGCGCCAGCAGCCTCGCAGGAGCGAGCTCCTACAATGAGCAGTTCTTC
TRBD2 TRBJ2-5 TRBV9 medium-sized CASSVGGLAAGETQYF TGTGCCAGCAGCGTAGGCGGGCTAGCGGCTGGGGAGACCCAGTACTTC
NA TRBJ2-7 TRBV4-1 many CASSQGTVTYEQYF TGCGCCAGCAGCCAAGGAACGGTAACCTACGAGCAGTACTTC
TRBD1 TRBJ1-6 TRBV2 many CASSGDRAGRSPLHF TGTGCCAGCAGTGGAGACAGGGCGGGTCGATCACCCCTCCACTTT
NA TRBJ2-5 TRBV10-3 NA CAIRNQETQYF TGTGCCATCAGGAACCAAGAGACCCAGTACTTC
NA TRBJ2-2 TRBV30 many CAWSRTANTGELFF TGTGCCTGGAGTAGGACAGCGAACACCGGGGAGCTGTTTTTT
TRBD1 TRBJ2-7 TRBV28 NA CASSLPGTAAYEQYF TGTGCCAGCAGCCTCCCTGGGACAGCAGCCTACGAGCAGTACTTC
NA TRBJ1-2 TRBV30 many CAWSVGNRDYGYTF TGTGCCTGGAGTGTAGGAAACAGAGACTATGGCTACACCTTC
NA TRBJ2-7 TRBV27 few CASGPGLRAYEQYF TGTGCCAGCGGGCCGGGACTGCGAGCCTACGAGCAGTACTTC
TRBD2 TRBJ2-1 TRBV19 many CASSIRGLNNEQFF TGTGCCAGTAGTATTCGGGGACTAAACAATGAGCAGTTCTTC
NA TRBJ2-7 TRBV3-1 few CASSQRFSRPYEQYF TGTGCCAGCAGCCAGCGTTTCTCAAGACCCTACGAGCAGTACTTC